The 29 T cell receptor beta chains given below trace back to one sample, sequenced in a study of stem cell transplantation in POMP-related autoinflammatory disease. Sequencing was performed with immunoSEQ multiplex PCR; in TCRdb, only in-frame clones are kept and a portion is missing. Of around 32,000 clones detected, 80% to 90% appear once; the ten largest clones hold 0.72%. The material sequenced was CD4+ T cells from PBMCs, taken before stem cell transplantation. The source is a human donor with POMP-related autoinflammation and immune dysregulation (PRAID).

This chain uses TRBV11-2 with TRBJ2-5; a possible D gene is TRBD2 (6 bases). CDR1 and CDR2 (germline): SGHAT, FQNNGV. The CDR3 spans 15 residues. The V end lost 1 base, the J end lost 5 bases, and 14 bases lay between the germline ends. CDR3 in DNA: TGTGCCAGCAGCTTAGCCTCGGGGGTTACGGAGACCCAGTACTTC. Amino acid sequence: CASSLASGVTETQYF.

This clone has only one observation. The DNA for the CDR3 is TGTGCCAGCAGTTACTCGGCAGGGGCCCCCTACGAGCAGTACTTC. Translating gives CASSYSAGAPYEQYF. The chain links TRBV6-5 to TRBJ2-7; tentative D call: TRBD1 (6 bases). V was cut by 0 bases and J by 2 bases, with 11 bases left in between. The CDR3 is 15 amino acids. Germline V gene data show CDR1 as MNHEY and CDR2 as SVGAGI.

CDR3 residues: CASSTSTEYTEAFF. In DNA, the CDR3 is TGTGCCAGTAGTACATCAACAGAATACACTGAAGCTTTCTTT. The chain uses TRBV19 and TRBJ1-1; D is uncertain. Per germline, CDR1 LNHDA and CDR2 SQIVND (reference sequence). The ends were cut back, 4 bases at V and 3 bases at J, with 12 bases in the middle. CDR3 length equals 14 residues.

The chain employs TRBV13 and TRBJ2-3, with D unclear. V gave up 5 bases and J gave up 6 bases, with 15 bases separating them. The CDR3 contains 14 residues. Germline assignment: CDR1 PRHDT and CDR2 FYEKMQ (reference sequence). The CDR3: CASSRGSTWDTQYF. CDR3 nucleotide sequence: TGTGCCAGCAGCAGAGGAAGTACATGGGATACGCAGTATTTT.

In DNA, the CDR3 is TGTGCCAGCAGCGTGACAGGGGCCAGGGGAAACACCATATATTTT. This gives the protein CASSVTGARGNTIYF. The V gene is TRBV9, the J gene TRBJ1-3, with 8 nucleotides matching TRBD1. This CDR3 contains 15 residues. Per germline, CDR1 SGDLS and CDR2 YYNGEE. With V trimmed by 2 bases and J by 4 bases, 5 bases remained unmatched.

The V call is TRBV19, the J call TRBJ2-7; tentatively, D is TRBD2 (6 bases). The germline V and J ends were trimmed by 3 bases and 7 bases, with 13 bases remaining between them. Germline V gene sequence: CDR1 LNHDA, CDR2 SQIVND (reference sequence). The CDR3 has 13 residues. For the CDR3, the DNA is TGTGCCAGTAGTATTCCGGGAGCAGTGGAGCAGTACTTC. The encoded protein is CASSIPGAVEQYF.

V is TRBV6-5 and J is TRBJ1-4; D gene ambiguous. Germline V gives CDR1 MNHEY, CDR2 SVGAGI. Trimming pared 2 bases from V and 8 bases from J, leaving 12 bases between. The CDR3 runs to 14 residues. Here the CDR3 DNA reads TGTGCCAGCAGTTACCGCCCAGGATGGGAAAAACTGTTTTTT. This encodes CASSYRPGWEKLFF.

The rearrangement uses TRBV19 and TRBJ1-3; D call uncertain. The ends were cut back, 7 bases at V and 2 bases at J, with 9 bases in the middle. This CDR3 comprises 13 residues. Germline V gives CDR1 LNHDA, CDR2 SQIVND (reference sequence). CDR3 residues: CASNRAAGNTIYF. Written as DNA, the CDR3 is TGTGCCAGTAATCGTGCGGCTGGAAACACCATATATTTT.

DNA of the CDR3: TGCGCCAGCCGAGAAAATTACGAGCAGTACTTC. Its protein is CASRENYEQYF. V usage is TRBV5-1 and J usage is TRBJ2-7; D unresolved. The V gene's germline CDR1 is SGHRS and CDR2 YFSETQ. Trimming removed 7 bases from V and 4 bases from J, with 9 bases in between. This CDR3 has 11 amino acids.

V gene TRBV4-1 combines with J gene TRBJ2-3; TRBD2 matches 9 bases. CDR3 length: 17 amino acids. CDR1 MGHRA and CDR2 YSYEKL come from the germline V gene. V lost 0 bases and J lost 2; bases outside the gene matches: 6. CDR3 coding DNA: TGCGCCAGCAGCCAAGATCGGGCTAGCGGGACCACAGATACGCAGTATTTT. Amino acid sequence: CASSQDRASGTTDTQYF.

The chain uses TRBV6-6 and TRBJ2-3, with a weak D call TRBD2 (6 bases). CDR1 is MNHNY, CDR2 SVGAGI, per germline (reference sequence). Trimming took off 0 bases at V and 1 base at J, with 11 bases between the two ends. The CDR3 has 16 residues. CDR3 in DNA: TGTGCCAGCAGTTACTCGGGGGTAGCGGGCACAGATACGCAGTATTTT. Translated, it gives CASSYSGVAGTDTQYF.

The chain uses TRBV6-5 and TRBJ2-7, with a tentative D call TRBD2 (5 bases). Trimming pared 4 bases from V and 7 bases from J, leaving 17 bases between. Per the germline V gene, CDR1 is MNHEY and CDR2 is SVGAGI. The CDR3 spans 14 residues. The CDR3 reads CASSFEGSPIEQYF. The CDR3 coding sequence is TGTGCCAGCAGTTTTGAGGGAAGCCCCATTGAGCAGTACTTC.

The CDR3 sequence: CASSPGQLGSPLHF. CDR3 DNA: TGTGCCAGCAGTCCTGGACAACTAGGTTCACCCCTCCACTTT. The gene calls are TRBV28 and TRBJ1-6, with a tentative D call TRBD1 (5 bases). This CDR3 contains 14 residues. The ends were cut back, 5 bases at V and 9 bases at J, with 14 bases in the middle. Germline V lookup: CDR1 MDHEN, CDR2 SYDVKM.

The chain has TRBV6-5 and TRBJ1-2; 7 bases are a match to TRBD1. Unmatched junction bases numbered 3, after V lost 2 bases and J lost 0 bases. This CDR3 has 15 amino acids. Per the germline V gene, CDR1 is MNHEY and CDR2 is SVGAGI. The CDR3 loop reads CASSYVTGSNYGYTF. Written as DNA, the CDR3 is TGTGCCAGCAGTTACGTGACAGGGTCTAACTATGGCTACACCTTC.

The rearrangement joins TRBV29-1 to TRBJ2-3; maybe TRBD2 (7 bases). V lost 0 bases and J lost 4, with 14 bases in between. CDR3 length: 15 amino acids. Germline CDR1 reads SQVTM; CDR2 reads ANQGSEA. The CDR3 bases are TGCAGCGTTGAAGATGAGGGGGGGCCGTCAGATACGCAGTATTTT. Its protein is CSVEDEGGPSDTQYF.

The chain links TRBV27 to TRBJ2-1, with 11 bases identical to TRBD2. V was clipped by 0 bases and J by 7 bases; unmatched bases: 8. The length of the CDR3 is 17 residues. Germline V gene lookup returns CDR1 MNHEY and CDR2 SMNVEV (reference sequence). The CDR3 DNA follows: TGTGCCAGCAGTTTATCGATGGGACTAGCGGAGGGTAATGAGCAGTTCTTC. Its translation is CASSLSMGLAEGNEQFF.

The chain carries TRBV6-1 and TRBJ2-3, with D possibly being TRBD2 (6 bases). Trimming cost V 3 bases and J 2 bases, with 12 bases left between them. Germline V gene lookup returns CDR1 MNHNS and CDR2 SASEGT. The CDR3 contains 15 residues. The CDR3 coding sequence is TGTGCCAGCAGTGACCCCGGGGACTTCACAGATACGCAGTATTTT. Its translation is CASSDPGDFTDTQYF.

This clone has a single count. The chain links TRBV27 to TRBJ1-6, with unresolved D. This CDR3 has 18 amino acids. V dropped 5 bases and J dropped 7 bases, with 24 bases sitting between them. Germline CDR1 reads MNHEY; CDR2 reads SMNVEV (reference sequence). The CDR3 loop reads CASSLIFSRGGINSPLHF. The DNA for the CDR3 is TGTGCCAGCAGTCTTATCTTCTCTCGGGGAGGGATCAATTCACCCCTCCACTTT.

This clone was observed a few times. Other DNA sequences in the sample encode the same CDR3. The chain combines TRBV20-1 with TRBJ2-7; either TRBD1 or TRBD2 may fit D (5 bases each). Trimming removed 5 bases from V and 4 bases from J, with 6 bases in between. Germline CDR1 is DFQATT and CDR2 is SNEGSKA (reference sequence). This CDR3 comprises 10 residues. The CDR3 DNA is TGCAGTGCTGGGACGTACGAGCAGTACTTC. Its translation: CSAGTYEQYF.

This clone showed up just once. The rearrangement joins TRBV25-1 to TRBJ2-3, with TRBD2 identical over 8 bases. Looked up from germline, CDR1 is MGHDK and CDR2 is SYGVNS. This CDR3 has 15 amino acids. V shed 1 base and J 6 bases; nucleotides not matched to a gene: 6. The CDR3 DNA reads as TGTGCCAGCAGTGAATTGAGCGGGGGATTCGATACGCAGTATTTT. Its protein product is CASSELSGGFDTQYF.

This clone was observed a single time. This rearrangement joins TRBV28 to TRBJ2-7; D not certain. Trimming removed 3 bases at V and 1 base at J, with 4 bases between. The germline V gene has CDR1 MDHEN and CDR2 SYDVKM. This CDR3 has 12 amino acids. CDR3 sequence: CASSFGSYEQYF. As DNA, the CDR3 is TGTGCCAGCAGTTTTGGGTCCTACGAGCAGTACTTC.

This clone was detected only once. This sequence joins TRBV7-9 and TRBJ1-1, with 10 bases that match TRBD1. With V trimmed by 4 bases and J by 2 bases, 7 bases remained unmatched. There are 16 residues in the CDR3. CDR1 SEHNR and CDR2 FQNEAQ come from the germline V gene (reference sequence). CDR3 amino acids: CASSSQMTGGNTEAFF. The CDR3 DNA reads TGTGCCAGCAGCTCCCAAATGACAGGGGGCAACACTGAAGCTTTCTTT.

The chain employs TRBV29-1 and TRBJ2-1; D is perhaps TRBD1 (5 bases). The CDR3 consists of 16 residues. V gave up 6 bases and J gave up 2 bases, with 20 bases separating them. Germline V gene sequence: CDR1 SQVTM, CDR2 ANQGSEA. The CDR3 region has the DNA TGCAGCGTCCAAGGTCGAAGGCAGGGCCCCTACAATGAGCAGTTCTTC. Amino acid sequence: CSVQGRRQGPYNEQFF.

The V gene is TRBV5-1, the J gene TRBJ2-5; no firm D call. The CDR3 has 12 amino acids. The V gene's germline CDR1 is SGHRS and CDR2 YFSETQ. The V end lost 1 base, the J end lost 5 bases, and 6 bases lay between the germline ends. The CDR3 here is CASSLYSETQYF. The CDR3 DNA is TGCGCCAGCAGCTTGTATTCCGAGACCCAGTACTTC. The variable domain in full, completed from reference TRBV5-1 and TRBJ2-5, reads KAGVTQTPRYLIKTRGQQVTLSCSPISGHRSVSWYQQTPGQGLQFLFEYFSETQRNKGNFPGRFSGRQFSNSRSEMNVSTLELGDSALYLCASSLYSETQYFGPGTRLLVL.

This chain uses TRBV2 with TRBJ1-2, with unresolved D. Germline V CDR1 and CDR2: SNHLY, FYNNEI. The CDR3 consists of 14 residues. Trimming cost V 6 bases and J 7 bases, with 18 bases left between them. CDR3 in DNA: TGTGCCAGCAGAGTCCGGGCCGGGGTGGGTGGCTACACCTTC. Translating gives CASRVRAGVGGYTF. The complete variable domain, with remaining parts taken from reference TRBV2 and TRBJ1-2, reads EPEVTQTPSHQVTQMGQEVILRCVPISNHLYFYWYRQILGQKVEFLVSFYNNEISEKSEIFDDQFSVERPDGSNFTLKIRSTKLEDSAMYFCASRVRAGVGGYTFGSGTRLTVV.

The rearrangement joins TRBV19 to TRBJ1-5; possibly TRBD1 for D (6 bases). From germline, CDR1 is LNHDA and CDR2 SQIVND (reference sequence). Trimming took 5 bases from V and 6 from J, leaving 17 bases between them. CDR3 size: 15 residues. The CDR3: CASSAYREFSQPQHF. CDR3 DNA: TGTGCCAGTAGTGCCTACAGGGAATTCAGTCAGCCCCAGCATTTT.

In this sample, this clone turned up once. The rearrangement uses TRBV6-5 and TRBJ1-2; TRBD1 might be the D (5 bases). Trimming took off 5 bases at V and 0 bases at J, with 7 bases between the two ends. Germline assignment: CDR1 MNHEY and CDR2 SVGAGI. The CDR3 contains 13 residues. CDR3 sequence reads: CASSMTANYGYTF. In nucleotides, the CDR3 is TGTGCCAGCAGTATGACAGCTAACTATGGCTACACCTTC.

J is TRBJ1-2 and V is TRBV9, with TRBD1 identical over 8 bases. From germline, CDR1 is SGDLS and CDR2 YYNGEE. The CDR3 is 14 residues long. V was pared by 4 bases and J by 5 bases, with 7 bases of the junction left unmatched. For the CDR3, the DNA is TGTGCCAGCAGCCGATTGACAGGGGTTTATGGCTACACCTTC. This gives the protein CASSRLTGVYGYTF.

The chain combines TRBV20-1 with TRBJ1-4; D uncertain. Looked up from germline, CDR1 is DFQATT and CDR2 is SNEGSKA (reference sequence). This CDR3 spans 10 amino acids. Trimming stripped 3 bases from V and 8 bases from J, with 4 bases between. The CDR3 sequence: CSASSEKLFF. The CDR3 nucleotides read TGCAGTGCTAGCTCCGAAAAACTGTTTTTT.